A selection of T cell receptor beta chains follows, all from one sample in a study of blood T cell repertoires in COVID-19. Assay: immunoSEQ multiplex PCR; the TCRdb copy retains only in-frame clones and omits some. The table lists 150,000 to 200,000 clones, 86% of them singletons. The sequenced sample was peripheral blood. The source of these receptors is a man aged 65-85 years with acute or convalescent COVID-19. Both conserved end residues are trimmed from each CDR3. The order of the fields is V gene, CDR3 protein.

>TRBV7-3
ASRLGPSYEQY
>TRBV19
ASGLTGELF
>TRBV7-8
ASSPTGSGNTIY
>TRBV3-1/TRBV3-2
ASSQESRGRGYNEQF
>TRBV9
ASSSNVRETQY
>TRBV7-2
ASSSSDMRGNTIY
>TRBV2
ATAYQETQY
>TRBV18
ASSPEILDSYSSGANVLT
>TRBV7-3
ASSRGLGNEQF
>TRBV10-1
ASSVPGLAGGQF
>TRBV3-1/TRBV3-2
ASSQLAINEQF
>TRBV4-2
ASSQDKGQRNEKLF
>TRBV5-4
ASSLGGGGSGNTIY
>TRBV14
ASTRQGAGETQY
>TRBV6-5
ASSYSRTGGEGYT
>TRBV7-9
ASSRTGGDQPQH
>TRBV27
ASSLKPSGRNGQY
>TRBV7-3
ASSLRDSNNEQF
>TRBV10-3
AISESMVQGSEKLF
>TRBV7-2
ASSTDRVSGYT
>TRBV6-2/TRBV6-3
ASSYSPSGGLIGELF
>TRBV4-2
ASSRLYEVGAKNIQY
>TRBV4-2
ASSRQGDSGELF
>TRBV7-3
ASSYAPTGYSETQY
>TRBV20-1
SASAGTSGTTYNEQF
>TRBV2
ASTPTANYGYT
>TRBV2
ASSKEGPGNTIY
>TRBV5-5
ASSSTPTSNQPQH
>TRBV4-2
ASSQQGGETQY